This T cell receptor (beta chain) was found in a study of cytomegalovirus exposure and HLA in healthy donors. The wider study: Early release data held around 82 million unique TCRs from HLA-typed donors.

This clone was detected a few times. The antigen remains undetermined. One junction end disagrees with the germline gene, perhaps due to a read error. The CDR3 is 15 amino acids. The germline V gene encodes CDR1 SGHRS and CDR2 YFSETQ. The study's findings and limits: CMV antigen specificity of three CMV-associated chains was confirmed in vitro. In a later analysis, specific HLA alleles were associated with under 20,000 TCR beta sequences at a 0.05 false discovery rate. Highest at DRB1 and lowest at HLA-C, TCR association rates differed among HLA loci in a later analysis.

Primers included in the PCR were 60 Vbeta and 13 Jbeta primers. Profiling relied on immunoSEQ multiplex PCR, and the TCRdb table lists in-frame clones only, not all of them. Among 100,000 to 150,000 clones listed, around 82% were seen once. Sequenced input: PBMCs. This receptor was obtained from a woman aged 35 to 49 in good health and CMV-seropositive. J is TRBJ1-3 and V is TRBV5-1; D call uncertain. CDR3 loop: CASSLIGVSGNTIYF. CDR3 nucleotide sequence: TGTGCCAGCAGCTTGATCGGAGTCTCTGGAAACACCATATATTTT. Combining the CDR3 with reference TRBV5-1 and TRBJ1-3 gives the whole variable domain KAGVTQTPRYLIKTRGQQVTLSCSPISGHRSVSWYQQTPGQGLQFLFEYFSETQRNKGNFPGRFSGRQFSNSRSEMNVSTLELGDSALYLCASSLIGVSGNTIYFGEGSWLTVV.